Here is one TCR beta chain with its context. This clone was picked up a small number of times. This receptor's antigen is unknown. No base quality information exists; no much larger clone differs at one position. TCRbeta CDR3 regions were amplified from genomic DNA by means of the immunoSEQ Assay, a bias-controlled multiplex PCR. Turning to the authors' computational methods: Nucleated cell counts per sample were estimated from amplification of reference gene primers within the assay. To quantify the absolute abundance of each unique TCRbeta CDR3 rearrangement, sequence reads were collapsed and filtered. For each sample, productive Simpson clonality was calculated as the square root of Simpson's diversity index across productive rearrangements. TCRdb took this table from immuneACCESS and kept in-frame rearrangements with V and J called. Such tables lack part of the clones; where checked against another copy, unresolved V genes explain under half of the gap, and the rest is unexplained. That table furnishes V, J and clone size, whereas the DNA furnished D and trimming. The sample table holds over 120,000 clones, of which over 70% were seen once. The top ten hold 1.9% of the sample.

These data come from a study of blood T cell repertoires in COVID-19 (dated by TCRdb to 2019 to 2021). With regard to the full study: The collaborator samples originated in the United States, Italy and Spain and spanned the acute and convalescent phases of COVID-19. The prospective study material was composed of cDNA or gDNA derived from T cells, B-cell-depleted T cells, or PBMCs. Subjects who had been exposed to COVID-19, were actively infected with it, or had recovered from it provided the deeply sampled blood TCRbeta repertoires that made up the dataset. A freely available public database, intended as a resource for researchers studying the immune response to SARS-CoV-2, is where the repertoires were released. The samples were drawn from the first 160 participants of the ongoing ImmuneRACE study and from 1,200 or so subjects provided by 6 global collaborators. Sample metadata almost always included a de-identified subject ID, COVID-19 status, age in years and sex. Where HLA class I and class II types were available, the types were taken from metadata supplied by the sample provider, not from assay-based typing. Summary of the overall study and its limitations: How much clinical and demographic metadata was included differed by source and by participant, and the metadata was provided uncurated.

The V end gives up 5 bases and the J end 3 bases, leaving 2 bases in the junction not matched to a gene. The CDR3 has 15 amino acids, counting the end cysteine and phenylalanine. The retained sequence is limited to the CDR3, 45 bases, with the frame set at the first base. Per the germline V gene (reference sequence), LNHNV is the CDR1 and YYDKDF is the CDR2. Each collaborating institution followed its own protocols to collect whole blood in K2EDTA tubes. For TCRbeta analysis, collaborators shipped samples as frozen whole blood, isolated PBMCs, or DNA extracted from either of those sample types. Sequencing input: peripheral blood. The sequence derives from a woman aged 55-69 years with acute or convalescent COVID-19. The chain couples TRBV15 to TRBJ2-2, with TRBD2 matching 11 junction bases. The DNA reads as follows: TGTGCCACCAGCGGGGGACTAGCGGACACCGGGGAGCTGTTTTTT. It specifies CATSGGLADTGELFF.